This paragraph covers one T cell receptor (beta chain) sequence. The data belong to a study of cytomegalovirus exposure and HLA in healthy donors. Profiled with immunoSEQ multiplex PCR; TCRdb holds only in-frame clones, not every one. The sample has 75,000 to 85,000 clones, roughly 91% seen once. This receptor was obtained from a man aged 30 to 45 in good health and CMV-seronegative. Sequencing was carried out using PBMCs.

DNA for the CDR3: TGTGCCAGCAGTTTAAGACTAGCGGGACTCACAGATACGCAGTATTTT. The encoded protein is CASSLRLAGLTDTQYF. This chain uses TRBV28 with TRBJ2-3; TRBD2 aligns across 11 bases. CDR1 and CDR2 (germline): MDHEN, SYDVKM. J gave up 2 bases and V 2 bases, and 3 bases lay outside the gene matches. This CDR3 is built from 16 residues. The full variable domain, rest sourced from reference TRBV28 and TRBJ2-3, is DVKVTQSSRYLVKRTGEKVFLECVQDMDHENMFWYRQDPGLGLRLIYFSYDVKMKEKGDIPEGYSVSREKKERFSLILESASTNQTSMYLCASSLRLAGLTDTQYFGPGTRLTVL.